One and the same sample provided the 18 T cell receptor beta chains below, sequenced in a study of shared clonotypes between healthy human individuals. This table comes from immunoSEQ multiplex PCR, and its TCRdb copy is limited to in-frame clones, with some not included. This table has about 530,000 clones, around 79% appearing once. The sample was PBMCs. The receptors originated from a woman aged 40 to 50 in good health. Some clones in this sample may be carry-over from other donors' samples.

This clone was observed a few times. The chain links TRBV6-9 to TRBJ1-5; D possibly corresponds to TRBD1 (6 bases). V shed 7 bases and J shed 6 bases, with 16 bases lying between them. From germline, CDR1 is MNHGY and CDR2 SVAAGI. This CDR3 comprises 14 residues. The CDR3 here is CASTKDRYGQPQHF. In DNA, the CDR3 is TGTGCCAGCACCAAAGACAGGTACGGTCAGCCCCAGCATTTT.

V is TRBV2 and J is TRBJ1-4; no reliable D call. This CDR3 has 15 residues. The V and J ends lost 6 bases and 8 bases respectively, with 19 bases between them. CDR1 SNHLY and CDR2 FYNNEI come from the germline V gene. In DNA form, the CDR3 reads TGTGCCAGCAGCGTCACCTCAGCTGTGGACGAAAAACTGTTTTTT. Protein: CASSVTSAVDEKLFF.

The V and J genes are TRBV28 and TRBJ2-1; 11 positions agree with TRBD2. Trimming removed 6 bases from V and 6 bases from J; junction bases left unmatched: 7. Germline CDR1 is MDHEN and CDR2 is SYDVKM. This CDR3 is 15 amino acids long. In nucleotides, the CDR3 is TGTGCCAGCAGCTCGGGACTAGCGGACCCCAATGAGCAGTTCTTC. Translation: CASSSGLADPNEQFF.

CDR3 region: CASSPTSGFGTGELFF. CDR3 sequence (DNA): TGTGCCAGCAGCCCTACTAGCGGGTTTGGCACCGGGGAGCTGTTTTTT. The rearrangement uses TRBV7-9 and TRBJ2-2, with TRBD2 matching 9 bases. This CDR3 has 16 residues. The trim removed 5 bases at V and 4 bases at J, leaving 8 bases unmatched. From germline, CDR1 is SEHNR and CDR2 FQNEAQ (reference sequence).

CDR3 DNA sequence: TGCGCCAGCAGCTTGGGGGGCCCTTACTACGAGCAGTACTTC. Translated: CASSLGGPYYEQYF. This chain uses TRBV5-1 with TRBJ2-7; D may be TRBD1 (5 bases). Germline V gene data show CDR1 as SGHRS and CDR2 as YFSETQ. The CDR3 consists of 14 residues. Trimming left V 0 bases short and J 3 bases short, with 10 bases between.

This clone has more than one count but fewer than ten. This chain connects TRBV6-1 to TRBJ1-5, with D possibly TRBD1 on 6 matching bases. This CDR3 comprises 14 residues. Germline values: CDR1 MNHNS, CDR2 SASEGT. Trimming shortened V by 5 bases and J by 7 bases, and 15 bases separated the two germline ends. CDR3 protein: CASSTTGRGQPQHF. The CDR3 nucleotides read TGTGCCAGCAGTACGACAGGAAGAGGCCAGCCCCAGCATTTT.

This chain joins TRBV5-1 and TRBJ2-5; 8 bases agree with TRBD2. CDR1 is SGHRS and CDR2 is YFSETQ in the germline V gene. This CDR3 is built from 15 residues. Trimming at V came to 1 base and at J to 2 bases, leaving 4 bases not matched to a gene. The CDR3 DNA reads as TGCGCCAGCAGCTTGAGGGCTAGCGGGCAAGAGACCCAGTACTTC. It encodes CASSLRASGQETQYF.

V and J are TRBV6-6 and TRBJ2-1; D gene unclear. The CDR3 loop spans 16 amino acids. Germline-derived CDR1 and CDR2 are MNHNY and SVGAGI (reference sequence). V was trimmed by 0 bases and J by 5 bases, leaving 14 bases between them. The CDR3 DNA sequence: TGTGCCAGCAGTTACTCGTTTAAACTGACGGACAATGAGCAGTTCTTC. This gives the protein CASSYSFKLTDNEQFF.

This clone was detected only once. The rearrangement links TRBV21-1 to TRBJ2-7; TRBD2 is the table's D call and was not checked against the DNA. TRBV21-1 counts as a pseudogene. This CDR3 has 19 residues. CDR3: CASSKPRLVTLAGRYEQYF. The CDR3 nucleotides are TGTGCCAGCAGCAAGCCAAGATTGGTAACCCTAGCGGGAAGGTACGAGCAGTACTTC.

This sequence joins TRBV4-3 and TRBJ2-7; a possible D gene is TRBD2 (6 bases). The length of the CDR3 is 14 residues. Germline lookup yields CDR1 LGHNA and CDR2 YSLEER. Between the trimmed V and J ends, which lost 2 bases and 1 base, there was a span of 9 bases. Here the CDR3 reads CASSQNRGSYEQYF. The CDR3 region has the DNA TGCGCCAGCAGCCAAAACCGGGGGTCCTACGAGCAGTACTTC.

The chain recombines TRBV11-2 with TRBJ2-3; 10 bases match TRBD1. This CDR3 spans 16 amino acids. Germline CDR1 reads SGHAT; CDR2 reads FQNNGV. J lost 3 bases, V lost 4 bases, and 7 bases had no gene match. CDR3 nucleotide sequence: TGTGCCAGCAGCTCCCGACAGGGGGCGCGTACAGATACGCAGTATTTT. It codes for CASSSRQGARTDTQYF.

The V and J genes are TRBV5-1 and TRBJ2-7; D is ambiguous. The V end was cut by 0 bases, the J end by 2 bases, with 9 bases between. This CDR3 is 14 amino acids long. Germline V lookup: CDR1 SGHRS, CDR2 YFSETQ. For the CDR3, the DNA is TGCGCCAGCAGCTTGGAGGCCGCCGCCTACGAGCAGTACTTC. Amino acid sequence: CASSLEAAAYEQYF.

This chain links TRBV4-1 with TRBJ2-1; 10 nucleotides match TRBD2. In germline, CDR1 is MGHRA, CDR2 YSYEKL. V lost 1 base to trimming and J lost 8 bases; unmatched junction nucleotides: 20. The CDR3 sequence is 20 residues long. This CDR3 reads CASSQGRLAGVSSYLDEQFF. CDR3 DNA: TGCGCCAGCAGCCAAGGCCGGCTAGCGGGAGTATCTTCCTATTTGGATGAGCAGTTCTTC.

This CDR3 is CASSIGGSHRETQYF. In DNA, the CDR3 is TGTGCCAGTAGTATCGGCGGGAGCCATAGAGAGACCCAGTACTTC. The rearrangement links TRBV19 to TRBJ2-5; 7 nucleotides align to TRBD2. Germline V CDR1 and CDR2: LNHDA, SQIVND (reference sequence). There are 15 residues in the CDR3. V was clipped by 3 bases and J by 4 bases; unmatched bases: 8. The entire variable domain, with the rest obtained from reference TRBV19 and TRBJ2-5, is as follows: DGGITQSPKYLFRKEGQNVTLSCEQNLNHDAMYWYRQDPGQGLRLIYYSQIVNDFQKGDIAEGYSVSREKKESFPLTVTSAQKNPTAFYLCASSIGGSHRETQYFGPGTRLLVL.

CDR3 in amino acids: CAISEGMLAKNIQYF. DNA for the CDR3: TGTGCCATCAGTGAGGGGATGCTAGCCAAAAACATTCAGTACTTC. This chain uses TRBV10-3 with TRBJ2-4; D is ambiguous. V gave up 2 bases and J gave up 0 bases, with 8 bases separating them. The CDR3 totals 15 residues. Germline loops: CDR1 ENHRY, CDR2 SYGVKD.

The chain joins TRBV5-3 to TRBJ1-2; possibly TRBD1 for D (6 bases). TRBV5-3 is reported as an ORF; its role is uncertain. This CDR3 is built from 16 residues. V was shortened by 4 bases and J by 3 bases, with 19 bases between the two germline ends. Written as DNA, the CDR3 is TGTGCCAGAAGCCCACGTCCCGGGACATACGACTATGGCTACACCTTC. Translating it yields CARSPRPGTYDYGYTF.

The rearrangement links TRBV30 to TRBJ1-3, with 9 bases fitting TRBD1. The V gene end was trimmed by 3 bases and the J gene end by 7 bases; junction bases not matched to a gene: 4. Germline loops: CDR1 GTSNPN, CDR2 SVGIG (reference sequence). The CDR3 runs to 13 residues. CDR3 sequence reads: CAWRHRGQNTIYF. CDR3 bases: TGTGCCTGGAGGCACAGGGGGCAGAACACCATATATTTT. The full variable domain, with the rest looked up from reference TRBV30 and TRBJ1-3, is SQTIHQWPATLVQPVGSPLSLECTVEGTSNPNLYWYRQAAGRGLQLLFYSVGIGQISSEVPQNLSASRPQDRQFILSSKKLLLSDSGFYLCAWRHRGQNTIYFGEGSWLTVV.

V is TRBV7-2 and J is TRBJ2-5; 8 bases agree with TRBD2. This CDR3 contains 15 residues. Germline trimming cut 4 bases from V and 2 bases from J; bases unmatched to any gene: 6. Germline V gene sequence: CDR1 SGHTA, CDR2 FQGNSA. The chain's CDR3 is CASSSRIAGQETQYF. For the CDR3, the DNA is TGTGCCAGCAGCTCCCGAATAGCGGGACAAGAGACCCAGTACTTC.